This T cell receptor beta chain was identified during a study of blood T cell repertoires in COVID-19 (dated by TCRdb to the early 2020s). Some background on the complete study: The collaborator samples originated in the United States, Italy and Spain and spanned the acute and convalescent phases of COVID-19. The material from the prospective study consisted of cDNA or gDNA derived from T cells, B-cell-depleted T cells, or PBMCs. Subjects who had been exposed to COVID-19, were actively infected with it, or had recovered from it provided the deeply sampled blood TCRbeta repertoires that made up the dataset. A freely available public database, intended as a resource for researchers studying the immune response to SARS-CoV-2, is where the repertoires were released. Samples were obtained from the ongoing ImmuneRACE study (first 160 participants) and from over a thousand subjects provided by 6 global collaborators. Nearly every sample came with metadata listing a de-identified subject ID, COVID-19 status, age in years and sex. Where available, HLA class I and class II types were taken from metadata supplied by the sample provider and were not determined by assay-based typing.

The collaborating institutions used their own protocols to collect whole blood in K2EDTA tubes. For TCRbeta analysis, collaborators shipped samples as frozen whole blood, isolated PBMCs, or DNA extracted from either of those sample types. V trim: 3 bases; J trim: 14 bases; unmatched bases: 7. Including the terminal cysteine and phenylalanine, the CDR3 comprises 12 residues. Only the CDR3 DNA is retained, 36 bases long and in frame from the first base. Sequences SGDLS (CDR1) and YYNGEE (CDR2) are obtained from the germline V gene. General conclusions and limits of the study: The quantity of clinical and demographic metadata differed by source and by participant and was supplied without curation.

This clone was found a few times. This clone's antigen is unknown. One base away there is no much larger clone; base qualities are not given. TCRbeta CDR3 regions were amplified from genomic DNA by means of the immunoSEQ Assay, a bias-controlled multiplex PCR. In the original analysis: The number of nucleated cells in each sample was estimated by amplification of reference gene primers within the assay. To quantify the absolute abundance of each unique TCRbeta CDR3 rearrangement, sequence reads were collapsed and filtered. For each sample, productive Simpson clonality was calculated as the square root of Simpson's diversity index over productive rearrangements. Entries here come from immuneACCESS through TCRdb and include only in-frame sequences with V and J called. Some clones fail to appear in such tables; in the studies checked, an unresolved V gene covers under half of the shortfall, and the cause of the remainder is unknown. Clone size and the V and J calls come from that table; the DNA yielded D and trimming. Here the sample has fewer than 90,000 clones; 85% to 90% occur a single time. Approximately 1.9% of the sample is in the top ten clones.

The receptor was isolated from a woman aged 80 or over with active or convalescent COVID-19. Source material: peripheral blood. This receptor chain uses TRBV9 and TRBJ2-1, and TRBD2 matches 8 of the central bases. At the DNA level, the sequence is TGTGCCAGCAGCGCCAGCGGGACTAGAGAGTTCTTC. Its protein reads: CASSASGTREFF.